This T cell receptor (beta chain) was identified during a study of T cell responses to AZD1222 COVID-19 vaccine. Study observations and caveats: Donors were mostly white British, more females; clonal diversity possibly underestimated.

Trimming removed 2 bases from V and 5 bases from J, with 9 bases in between. There are 14 residues in the CDR3. The germline V gene encodes CDR1 SNHLY and CDR2 FYNNEI. Worth noting for this clone: What it recognizes is unknown.

Profiled with immunoSEQ multiplex PCR; TCRdb holds only in-frame clones, not every one. The sample consists of 95,000 to 100,000 clones, roughly 86% of them appearing once. The receptor was derived from an adult who received the AZD1222 COVID-19 vaccine. This specimen consisted of peripheral blood, obtained 28 days after the second AZD1222 dose. V gene TRBV2 combines with J gene TRBJ2-2, with D possibly matching TRBD1 (6 bases). CDR3 coding DNA: TGTGCCAGCAGTGAACTACAGGGTACCGGGGAGCTGTTTTTT. It codes for CASSELQGTGELFF.